The entry below gives a single T cell receptor beta chain sequence along with its context. Its specificity is unknown. This specimen comes from a study of OX40 agonist ivuxolimab in advanced cancers. Study conclusions and caveats: Expanded clones were, on average, more numerous in CD8+ T cells than in CD4+.

CDR1 is MNHNS and CDR2 is SASEGT in the germline V gene. Trimming stripped 6 bases from V and 5 bases from J, with 8 bases between. The CDR3 is 11 amino acids. TCRdb's copy holds only in-frame clones and misses some; the assay was immunoSEQ multiplex PCR. The data show some 100,000 clones, with 75% to 95% seen just once and 0.25% to 0.35% held by the top ten. The material sequenced was CD4+ or CD8+ T cells sorted from blood, taken in a trial of the OX40 agonist ivuxolimab. The V gene is TRBV6-1, the J gene TRBJ2-7, with D possibly TRBD2 on 6 matching bases. The TCR was taken from an adult with an advanced solid tumor such as melanoma, head and neck, liver or kidney cancer. CDR3 DNA sequence: TGTGCCAGCAGGTCGGGAGACGAGCAGTACTTC. It translates to CASRSGDEQYF.